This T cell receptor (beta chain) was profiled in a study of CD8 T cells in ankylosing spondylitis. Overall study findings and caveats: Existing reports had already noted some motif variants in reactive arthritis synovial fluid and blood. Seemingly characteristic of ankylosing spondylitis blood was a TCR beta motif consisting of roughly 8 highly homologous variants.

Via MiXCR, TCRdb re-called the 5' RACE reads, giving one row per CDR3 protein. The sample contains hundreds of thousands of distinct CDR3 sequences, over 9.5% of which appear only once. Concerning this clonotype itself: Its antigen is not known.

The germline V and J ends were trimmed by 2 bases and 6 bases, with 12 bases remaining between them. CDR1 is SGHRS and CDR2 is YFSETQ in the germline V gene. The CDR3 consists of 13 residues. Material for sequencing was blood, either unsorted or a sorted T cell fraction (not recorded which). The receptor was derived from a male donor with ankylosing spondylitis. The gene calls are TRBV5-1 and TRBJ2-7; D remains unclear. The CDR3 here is CASSFGATREQYF. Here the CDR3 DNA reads TGCGCCAGCAGCTTTGGTGCGACCCGCGAGCAGTACTTC.